The text below deals with one T cell receptor (beta chain). As yet, its antigen is unknown. The sample belongs to a study of blood T cells in healthy people across ages. Those donating, healthy Caucasian individuals from Russia, were aged roughly 6 to 90. Combining a sample-barcoded 5' primer with a J-beta primer mix, a second PCR ran for 7 to 11 cycles. Each CDR3 protein is one row after TCRdb ran MiXCR on the 5' RACE reads. The profile shows about 640,000 distinct CDR3 sequences, roughly 58% of them singletons. Study-level results: Long-lived and aged donors differed, with more naive CD4+ cells and higher diversity in the long-lived. A roughly linear fall in TCR beta diversity per million T cells was seen with increasing age.

CDR3 length: 11 amino acids. V gave up 8 bases and J gave up 4 bases, with 8 bases separating them. Looked up from germline, CDR1 is PRHDT and CDR2 is FYEKMQ (reference sequence). This chain links TRBV13 with TRBJ2-5; D might be TRBD1 or TRBD2, each matching 5 bases. Sequencing was performed on blood. The TCR was taken from a man aged 60-69 years in good health. Written as DNA, the CDR3 is TGTGCCAGCGGGACCCCAGAGACCCAGTACTTC. Amino acid sequence: CASGTPETQYF.